The T cell receptor beta chain under discussion was sequenced for a study of human T cells and chemical hapten exposure. Study-wide background: In the sensitization step, 2% DPC was placed on approximately 2 cm by approximately 2 cm of upper inner arm skin.

TCRdb ran MiXCR on the RACE reads and lists one entry per CDR3 protein. The table has some 96,000 distinct CDR3 sequences, around 9.3% seen once. This clonotype has a count of ten or more. This CDR3 contains 12 residues. Time point denoted: patch test 2, 6 weeks after DPC sensitization. Treatment of the sample: therapeutic diphenylcyclopropenone sensitization with weekly scalp DPC. The chain joins TRBV21-1 to TRBJ2-7; the D call in the table, TRBD2, was not verified against the DNA. TRBV21-1 is an annotated pseudogene. Sample: whole blood, taken in connection with sensitization to the hapten diphenylcyclopropenone (DPC). This TCR came from a middle-aged woman with alopecia areata. Some clones in this sample may be carry-over from other donors' samples. The chain's CDR3 is CASSIIQRMPYF. Here the CDR3 DNA reads TGTGCCAGCAGCATCATCCAGCGGATGCCGTACTTC.